This T cell receptor beta chain was documented in a study of response to subunit inactivated influenza vaccine. There are 15 residues in the CDR3. The germline gives CDR1 MNHEY, CDR2 SMNVEV (reference sequence). Trimming shortened V by 1 base and J by 6 bases, and 14 bases separated the two germline ends. Points from the study as a whole: Each seasonal influenza vaccination, the authors suggested, recruits few new T cells.

In TCRdb, the RT-PCR reads were re-called with MiXCR into one record per CDR3 protein. The sample yields some 640,000 distinct CDR3 sequences, roughly 14% seen once. On this clonotype itself: No antigen is known for it.

The sequence was collected from a man between 45 and 60 years old who received an inactivated influenza vaccine. The chain joins TRBV27 to TRBJ2-3; D unclear. Sequencing was performed on PBMCs from blood, taken roughly 15 days before vaccination. CDR3 bases: TGTGCCAGCAGTTTATACGGCCCCCTGAGGGATACGCAGTATTTT. Its translation is CASSLYGPLRDTQYF.